Shown below are 24 T cell receptor beta chains from a single sample sequenced in a study of immune heterogeneity within non-small cell lung tumors. Using 32 V and 13 J primers, multiplex PCR amplified TCR beta CDR3. TCRdb reanalysed the multiplex PCR reads using MiXCR and keeps one entry per CDR3 protein. Altogether 13,000 or so distinct CDR3 sequences are present, 22% being singletons, with the ten largest covering about 4.6%. Each sample used approximately 570 ng of genomic DNA from bulk tumor tissue. Surgeons took several biopsies per primary tumor, spaced far apart, during surgery. The study enrolled patients with untreated, newly diagnosed non-small cell lung cancer who underwent curative surgery. Sequences were obtained from lung tumor tissue. Receptor source: a man aged 55 to 70 with non-small cell lung cancer.

This chain uses TRBV30 with TRBJ2-5; D uncertain. The CDR3 length is 15 residues. Trimming shortened V by 0 bases and J by 4 bases, and 15 bases separated the two germline ends. Germline V gene data show CDR1 as GTSNPN and CDR2 as SVGIG (reference sequence). CDR3 amino acids: CAWSVRTPGAETQYF. In DNA, the CDR3 is TGTGCCTGGAGTGTAAGGACCCCCGGCGCAGAGACCCAGTACTTC.

The sample holds a few counts of this clonotype. The chain recombines TRBV6-1 with TRBJ1-2, with 7 nucleotides matching TRBD1. Germline assignment: CDR1 MNHNS and CDR2 SASEGT. The CDR3 totals 11 residues. V lost 6 bases, J lost 8 bases, and 3 bases stayed unmatched. The CDR3 DNA is TGTGCCAGCAGGGTGGACAGGGGCTACACCTTC. Translation: CASRVDRGYTF.

The chain recombines TRBV13 with TRBJ2-5; 10 positions agree with TRBD2. V was clipped by 5 bases and J by 0 bases; unmatched bases: 6. The CDR3 spans 16 residues. Germline loops: CDR1 PRHDT, CDR2 FYEKMQ (reference sequence). Here the CDR3 DNA reads TGTGCCAGCAGCCCGACGACTAGCGGGTACCAAGAGACCCAGTACTTC. Its translation: CASSPTTSGYQETQYF.

Remarks on this clonotype: A much bigger clone sits one base away, suggesting this may be a read error. The genes are TRBV20-1 and TRBJ1-5, with D possibly TRBD1 on 6 matching bases. The CDR3 runs 16 residues. From germline, CDR1 is DFQATT and CDR2 SNEGSKA (reference sequence). The CDR3 spells CSASPVGQPVNHPQHF. CDR3 DNA sequence: TGCAGTGCTAGCCCTGTAGGACAGCCAGTCAATCATCCCCAGCATTTT.

This clonotype was observed a handful of times. The genes are TRBV30 and TRBJ2-7, with 7 bases fitting TRBD1. V lost 7 bases, J lost 0 bases, and 18 bases stayed unmatched. In germline, CDR1 is GTSNPN, CDR2 SVGIG (reference sequence). The CDR3 totals 17 residues. CDR3 sequence reads: CASQIRQGFGVSYEQYF. DNA for the CDR3: TGTGCCTCTCAGATTAGACAGGGTTTCGGGGTCTCCTACGAGCAGTACTTC. Variable domain in full (rest from reference TRBV30 and TRBJ2-7): SQTIHQWPATLVQPVGSPLSLECTVEGTSNPNLYWYRQAAGRGLQLLFYSVGIGQISSEVPQNLSASRPQDRQFILSSKKLLLSDSGFYLCASQIRQGFGVSYEQYFGPGTRLTVT.

Worth noting for this clonotype: One end of the junction does not line up with germline, which may come from a read error. V gene TRBV7-9 combines with J gene TRBJ1-2; 9 bases match TRBD1. CDR3 length equals 16 residues. CDR1 is SEHNR and CDR2 is FQNEAQ in the germline V gene (reference sequence). CDR3: CACSSSGTGHNYGYTF. CDR3 bases: TGTGCCTGCAGCTCGTCCGGGACAGGGCACAACTATGGCTACACCTTC. Supplemented by reference TRBV7-9 and TRBJ1-2, the full variable domain reads DTGVSQNPRHKITKRGQNVTFRCDPISEHNRLYWYRQTLGQGPEFLTYFQNEAQLEKSRLLSDRFSAERPKGSFSTLEIQRTEQGDSAMYLCACSSSGTGHNYGYTFGSGTRLTVV.

Comment on this clonotype: This could be a read error, since a much larger clone is one nucleotide away. This sequence joins TRBV19 and TRBJ1-2, with 7 bases fitting TRBD1. V trimming: 3 bases; J trimming: 7 bases; junction bases outside the gene matches: 11. This CDR3 has 15 amino acids. In germline, CDR1 is LNHDA, CDR2 SQIVND (reference sequence). CDR3 coding DNA: TGTGCCAGTAGTATTCCCCAACACAGGGGAGTTGGCTACACCTTC. This codes for CASSIPQHRGVGYTF.

This chain links TRBV11-2 with TRBJ1-2; perhaps TRBD1 as D (5 bases). CDR1 and CDR2 from the germline V gene are SGHAT and FQNNGV. This CDR3 spans 17 amino acids. The ends were cut back, 5 bases at V and 4 bases at J, with 23 bases in the middle. In DNA form, the CDR3 reads TGTGCCAGCAGCCCCCACCCTTGGCAGGGTTTGCGCTATGGCTACACCTTC. Its translation is CASSPHPWQGLRYGYTF. The full variable domain, rest sourced from reference TRBV11-2 and TRBJ1-2, is EAGVAQSPRYKIIEKRQSVAFWCNPISGHATLYWYQQILGQGPKLLIQFQNNGVVDDSQLPKDRFSAERLKGVDSTLKIQPAKLEDSAVYLCASSPHPWQGLRYGYTFGSGTRLTVV.

The J gene is TRBJ2-1, the V gene TRBV19; TRBD2 matches at 11 bases. This CDR3 comprises 18 residues. Germline CDR1 and CDR2: LNHDA and SQIVND (reference sequence). The V segment lost 5 bases and the J segment 7 bases; nucleotides outside the gene matches: 16. Here the CDR3 reads CASSPLGRLAGRGNEQFF. DNA of the CDR3: TGTGCCAGTAGTCCGCTTGGGCGACTAGCGGGGCGGGGGAATGAGCAGTTCTTC.

About this clonotype: One base away lies a much larger clone, so this may be a sequencing read error. The chain joins TRBV27 to TRBJ1-1; D perhaps matches TRBD1 (6 bases). The CDR3 extends over 15 amino acids. Germline V gene data show CDR1 as MNHEY and CDR2 as SMNVEV (reference sequence). The CDR3 is CASSFSRGGNTEPFF. The CDR3 nucleotides are TGTGCCAGCAGTTTCTCCAGGGGTGGGAACACTGAACCTTTCTTT.

Comments on this clonotype: One base away lies a much larger clone, so this may be a sequencing read error. The rearrangement uses TRBV27 and TRBJ2-7; either TRBD1 or TRBD2 may fit D (5 bases each). The V end was cut by 5 bases, the J end by 5 bases, with 19 bases between. The CDR3 covers 15 residues. Germline V lookup: CDR1 MNHEY, CDR2 SMNVEV (reference sequence). CDR3 nucleotide sequence: TGTGCCAGCAGTCCTACCGATACCAGGGACCACGAGCAGTACTTC. Its translation is CASSPTDTRDHEQYF.

By share, this clonotype counts as medium-sized. This chain links TRBV20-1 with TRBJ2-1; the match to TRBD2 covers 10 bases. This CDR3 region has 17 residues. Losses at the gene ends were 3 bases for V and 7 bases for J; bases not matched to a gene: 15. Germline V gene lookup returns CDR1 DFQATT and CDR2 SNEGSKA (reference sequence). CDR3 protein: CSARDYLAGGGGNEQFF. In DNA, the CDR3 is TGCAGTGCTAGGGATTACTTAGCGGGAGGAGGCGGGAATGAGCAGTTCTTC.

This clonotype is classed as medium-sized. The chain employs TRBV6-1 and TRBJ2-1, with 14 bases fitting TRBD2. The V and J ends lost 3 bases and 10 bases, in that order; junction bases with no gene match: 11. This CDR3 is 17 amino acids long. From germline, CDR1 is MNHNS and CDR2 SASEGT. The CDR3 reads CASSDYPGTSGSGEQFF. The CDR3 DNA reads as TGTGCCAGCAGTGACTACCCCGGGACTAGCGGGAGTGGGGAGCAGTTCTTC.

In regard to this clonotype: A read error may produce the germline difference seen at one junction end. The chain links TRBV4-2 to TRBJ1-5; no clear D gene. Germline V gene sequence: CDR1 LGHNA, CDR2 YNFKEQ. The CDR3 is 15 amino acids. The CDR3 nucleotides are TGTGCTAGCAGCCTGAACGGGCTGATTGATCAGCCCCAGCATTTT. Translation gives CASSLNGLIDQPQHF.

Judged by abundance, this clonotype is medium-sized. The chain carries TRBV27 and TRBJ1-1; no reliable D call. Trimming stripped 7 bases from V and 5 bases from J, with 23 bases between. This CDR3 region has 16 residues. Germline CDR1 and CDR2: MNHEY and SMNVEV (reference sequence). The CDR3 DNA reads TGTGCCAGCAAAAAAACGTTCGCGGGGTTGAGGACTGAAGCTTTCTTT. This sequence encodes CASKKTFAGLRTEAFF.

This clonotype is medium-sized in the sample. The rearrangement links TRBV12-3 or TRBV12-4 to TRBJ2-2, with a tentative D call TRBD1 (5 bases). CDR3 size: 13 residues. V lost 6 bases, J lost 6 bases, and 11 bases lay in between. CDR3 sequence (DNA): TGTGCCAGCAGCCTCAGGGTCCCCGGGGAGCTGTTTTTT. The encoded protein is CASSLRVPGELFF.

Many counts were recorded for this clonotype. The rearrangement joins TRBV29-1 to TRBJ2-7; a weak D match, TRBD2 (5 bases). The CDR3 is 12 residues long. The ends were cut back, 1 base at V and 6 bases at J, with 10 bases in the middle. CDR1 is SQVTM, CDR2 ANQGSEA, per germline. The CDR3 region is CSVEAGIGEQYF. The CDR3 region has the DNA TGCAGCGTTGAAGCCGGGATTGGCGAGCAGTACTTC.

This clonotype is categorized as medium-sized. This chain uses TRBV28 with TRBJ1-2; D call uncertain. Germline V gives CDR1 MDHEN, CDR2 SYDVKM. The CDR3 contains 13 residues. Trimming took 2 bases from V and 3 from J, leaving 7 bases between them. DNA for the CDR3: TGTGCCAGCAGTTTAGGCGGCTACTATGGCTACACCTTC. Translation gives CASSLGGYYGYTF.

V is TRBV12-3 or TRBV12-4 and J is TRBJ1-4, with D hard to call. V was shortened by 6 bases and J by 2 bases, with 10 bases between the two germline ends. This CDR3 region has 14 residues. The CDR3 DNA reads as TGTGCCAGCAGGCCGGTACAGACTAATGAAAAACTGTTTTTT. Residues: CASRPVQTNEKLFF.

About this clonotype: Possible read error: a much larger clone is one base away. The gene calls are TRBV7-8 and TRBJ2-7; D is unclear. The CDR3 is 12 amino acids. Trimming cost V 1 base and J 6 bases, with 7 bases left between them. Germline assignment: CDR1 SGHVS and CDR2 FQNEAQ. In nucleotides, the CDR3 is TGTGCCAGCAGCTTAGGCCATCCCGAGCAGTACTTC. Translating it yields CASSLGHPEQYF.

The chain carries TRBV6-1 and TRBJ1-1; a possible D gene is TRBD1 (5 bases). There are 17 residues in the CDR3. CDR1 and CDR2 (germline): MNHNS, SASEGT. The V end lost 0 bases, the J end lost 1 base, and 15 bases lay between the germline ends. DNA of the CDR3: TGTGCCAGCAGTGAAGCGGTAAGGGGCAGACCGAACACTGAAGCTTTCTTT. Translation gives CASSEAVRGRPNTEAFF.

The DNA for the CDR3 is TGTGCCAGCAGTTACTCACTAGCGGGAGGGACTATGTATACGCAGTATTTT. It yields the protein CASSYSLAGGTMYTQYF. The chain recombines TRBV6-6 with TRBJ2-3; 13 nucleotides match TRBD2. J was trimmed by 7 bases and V by 0 bases; bases with no gene match: 7. The germline CDR1 and CDR2 sequences are MNHNY and SVGAGI (reference sequence). CDR3 length: 17 residues.

The V call is TRBV2, the J call TRBJ1-1, with D hard to call. V lost 5 bases to trimming and J lost 1 base, with 5 bases between them. Germline V CDR1 and CDR2: SNHLY, FYNNEI. This CDR3 contains 12 residues. Written as DNA, the CDR3 is TGTGCCAGCAGTTTACCGAACACTGAAGCTTTCTTT. Translation gives CASSLPNTEAFF. The variable domain in full, completed from reference TRBV2 and TRBJ1-1, reads EPEVTQTPSHQVTQMGQEVILRCVPISNHLYFYWYRQILGQKVEFLVSFYNNEISEKSEIFDDQFSVERPDGSNFTLKIRSTKLEDSAMYFCASSLPNTEAFFGQGTRLTVV.

In its sample, this clonotype is large. The chain couples TRBV12-3 or TRBV12-4 to TRBJ2-3; D gene ambiguous. With 6 bases removed from V and 2 bases from J, the gap between germline ends came to 3 bases. The length of the CDR3 is 11 residues. CDR3 nucleotide sequence: TGTGCCAGCAGCCCCACAGATACGCAGTATTTT. It encodes CASSPTDTQYF.